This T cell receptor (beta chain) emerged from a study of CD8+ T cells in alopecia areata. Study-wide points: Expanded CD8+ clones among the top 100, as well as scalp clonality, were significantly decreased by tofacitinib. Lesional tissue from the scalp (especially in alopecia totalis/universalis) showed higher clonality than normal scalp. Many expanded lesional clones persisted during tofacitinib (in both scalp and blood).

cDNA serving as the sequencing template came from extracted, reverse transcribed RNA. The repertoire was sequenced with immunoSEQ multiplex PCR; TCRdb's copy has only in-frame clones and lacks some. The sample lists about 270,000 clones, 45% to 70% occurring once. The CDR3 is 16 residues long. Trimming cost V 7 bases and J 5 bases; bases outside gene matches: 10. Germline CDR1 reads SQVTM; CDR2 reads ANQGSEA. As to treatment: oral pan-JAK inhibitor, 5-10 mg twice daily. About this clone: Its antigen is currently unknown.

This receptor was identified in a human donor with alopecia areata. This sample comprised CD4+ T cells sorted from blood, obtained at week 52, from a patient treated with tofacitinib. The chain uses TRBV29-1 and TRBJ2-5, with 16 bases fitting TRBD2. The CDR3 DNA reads TGCAGCGCCTTCCCGGGACTAGCGGGGGGGCTGGAGACCCAGTACTTC. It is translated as CSAFPGLAGGLETQYF.